This TCR beta chain was identified during a study of T cells and Merkel cell carcinoma outcomes. The table came from immunoSEQ multiplex PCR; TCRdb's copy has only in-frame clones and leaves some out. The table has over 15,000 clones, roughly 76% seen once. This receptor was taken from a human donor with Merkel cell carcinoma. The sample consisted of tumor tissue from Merkel cell carcinoma.

This chain's CDR3 is CASSRAVGTIQYF. The CDR3 bases are TGCGCCAGCAGCCGAGCAGTAGGGACCATTCAGTACTTC. This chain joins TRBV4-1 and TRBJ2-4; possibly TRBD1 or TRBD2 for D (5 bases each). The germline V gene encodes CDR1 MGHRA and CDR2 YSYEKL. V was shortened by 4 bases and J by 9 bases, with 13 bases between the two germline ends. CDR3 length equals 13 residues.